This T cell receptor beta chain was sequenced for a study of blood T cell repertoires in COVID-19. The CDR3 has 13 residues. V gave up 5 bases and J gave up 5 bases; unmatched junction bases: 3. Germline loops: CDR1 MNHNS, CDR2 SASEGT. Profiled with immunoSEQ multiplex PCR; TCRdb holds only in-frame clones, not every one. The sample lists fewer than 200,000 clones, around 85% occurring once. The sample comprised peripheral blood. This sequence joins TRBV6-1 and TRBJ1-5, with 7 bases identical to TRBD1. The TCR comes from a man between 60 and 75 years old who had recovered from COVID-19. The CDR3 DNA follows: TGTGCCAGCAGTACGCAGGGGGATCAGCCCCAGCATTTT. Its translation: CASSTQGDQPQHF.